Shown below are 10 T cell receptor beta chains from a single sample sequenced in a study of blood T cell repertoires in COVID-19. Sequencing used immunoSEQ multiplex PCR; TCRdb keeps in-frame clones, though not all of them. Counted here are 130,000 or so clones, around 88% occurring once; the ten biggest clones make up around 19%. The sample was peripheral blood. These receptors came from a man aged 45-60 years with active or convalescent COVID-19.

V and J are TRBV29-1 and TRBJ1-1; D gene ambiguous. Trimming left V 4 bases short and J 3 bases short, with 12 bases between. This CDR3 spans 13 amino acids. The V gene's germline CDR1 is SQVTM and CDR2 ANQGSEA. The CDR3 DNA reads as TGCAGCGTTGCCGGGTTCGGATACACTGAAGCTTTCTTT. It specifies CSVAGFGYTEAFF.

This clone was observed a handful of times. V is TRBV6-5 and J is TRBJ2-2; perhaps TRBD1 as D (7 bases). Trimming shortened V by 6 bases and J by 6 bases, and 17 bases separated the two germline ends. The CDR3 spans 15 residues. Germline V gene lookup returns CDR1 MNHEY and CDR2 SVGAGI. In nucleotides, the CDR3 is TGTGCCAGCAGAGGGACAGCGGGTTTTGCCGGGGAGCTGTTTTTT. Its translation: CASRGTAGFAGELFF.

This clone is a singleton in its sample. This chain joins TRBV20-1 and TRBJ2-1; 9 bases line up with TRBD2. The germline CDR1 and CDR2 sequences are DFQATT and SNEGSKA (reference sequence). CDR3 length: 18 residues. V shed 3 bases, J shed 0 bases, and the junction held 12 bases outside the gene matches. The DNA for the CDR3 is TGCAGTGCTAGTTGGCGGGAGGGCCGCTTCGGCTCCTACAATGAGCAGTTCTTC. Protein product: CSASWREGRFGSYNEQFF.

The chain recombines TRBV3-1 (or the pseudogene TRBV3-2) with TRBJ1-6; tentative D call: TRBD1 (5 bases). Germline CDR1 LGHDT, CDR2 YNNKEL (reference sequence). There are 14 residues in the CDR3. V gave up 10 bases and J gave up 5 bases, with 15 bases separating them. Written as DNA, the CDR3 is TGTGCCACCTCCAGAGTGGACAATAATTCACCCCTCCACTTT. It encodes CATSRVDNNSPLHF.

The chain recombines TRBV4-3 with TRBJ1-4, with TRBD1 identical over 10 bases. The CDR3 runs to 18 residues. V lost 1 base and J lost 10; bases outside the gene matches: 15. The germline CDR1 and CDR2 sequences are LGHNA and YSLEER. The CDR3 protein is CASSQGVPGQGIGGKLFF. In DNA form, the CDR3 reads TGCGCCAGCAGCCAAGGGGTGCCGGGACAGGGGATCGGCGGAAAACTGTTTTTT.

Only one count was recorded for this clone. The rearrangement uses TRBV5-1 and TRBJ1-1; possible D gene TRBD1, 5 bases. The CDR3 is 12 amino acids. Germline V gives CDR1 SGHRS, CDR2 YFSETQ. Trimming took 1 base from V and 4 from J, leaving 5 bases between them. For the CDR3, the DNA is TGCGCCAGCAGCTTGAGGGGCACTGAAGCTTTCTTT. It codes for CASSLRGTEAFF.

This sequence joins TRBV10-1 and TRBJ1-5, with D uncertain. Trimming took off 4 bases at V and 4 bases at J, with 23 bases between the two ends. The germline CDR1 and CDR2 sequences are WNHNN and SYGVQD (reference sequence). The CDR3 is 18 residues long. CDR3 loop: CASSAPPSSGVGNQPQHF. The CDR3 DNA follows: TGCGCCAGCAGTGCCCCACCCTCCTCGGGAGTTGGAAATCAGCCCCAGCATTTT.

V usage is TRBV30 and J usage is TRBJ1-6; D is unclear. The V and J ends lost 3 bases and 9 bases respectively, with 6 bases between them. The germline V gene encodes CDR1 GTSNPN and CDR2 SVGIG (reference sequence). The CDR3 sequence is 11 residues long. DNA for the CDR3: TGTGCCTGGAGCGGGAGTTCACCCCTCCACTTT. Its protein product is CAWSGSSPLHF.

The chain is built from TRBV10-3 and TRBJ2-7, with 7 nucleotides matching TRBD1. Per the germline V gene, CDR1 is ENHRY and CDR2 is SYGVKD. The ends lost 6 bases at V and 0 bases at J; junction bases unmatched: 5. This CDR3 has 14 residues. CDR3 in DNA: TGTGCCATCAGAACCGGGACAGTCTCCTACGAGCAGTACTTC. This translates into CAIRTGTVSYEQYF.

The chain links TRBV19 to TRBJ2-5; a possible D gene is TRBD2 (6 bases). Germline lookup yields CDR1 LNHDA and CDR2 SQIVND (reference sequence). CDR3 size: 17 residues. V was shortened by 5 bases and J by 4 bases, with 23 bases between the two germline ends. CDR3 coding DNA: TGTGCCAGTAGTCCCCCCATCGACAGCCTGGGGGGAGAGACCCAGTACTTC. Its protein product is CASSPPIDSLGGETQYF.